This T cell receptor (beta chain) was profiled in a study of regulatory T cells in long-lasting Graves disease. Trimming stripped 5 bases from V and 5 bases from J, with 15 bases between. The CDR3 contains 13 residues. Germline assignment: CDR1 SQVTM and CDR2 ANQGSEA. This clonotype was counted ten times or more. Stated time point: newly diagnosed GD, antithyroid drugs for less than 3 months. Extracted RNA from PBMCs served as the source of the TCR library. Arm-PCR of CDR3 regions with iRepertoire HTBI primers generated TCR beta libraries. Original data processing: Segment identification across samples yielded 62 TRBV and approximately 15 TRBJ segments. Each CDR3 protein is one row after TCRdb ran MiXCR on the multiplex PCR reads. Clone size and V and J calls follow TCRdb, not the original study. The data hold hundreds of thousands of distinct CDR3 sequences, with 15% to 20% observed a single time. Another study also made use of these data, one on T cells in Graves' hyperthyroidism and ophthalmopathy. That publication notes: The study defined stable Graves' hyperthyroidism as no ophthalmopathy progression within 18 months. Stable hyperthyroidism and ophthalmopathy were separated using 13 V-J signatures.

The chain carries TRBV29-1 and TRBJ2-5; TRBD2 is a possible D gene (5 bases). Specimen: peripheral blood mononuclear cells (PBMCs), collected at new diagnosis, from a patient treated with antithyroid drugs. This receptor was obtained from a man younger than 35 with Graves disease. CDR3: CSVTDGIGETQYF. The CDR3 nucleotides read TGCAGCGTTACTGACGGGATCGGCGAGACCCAGTACTTC.